This T cell receptor beta chain was captured in a study of a mutant IDH1 vaccine in newly diagnosed glioma. Note on this clone: Its cognate antigen is unknown.

The time point: week 47, end of study. Mutant IDH1 20-mer peptide, at 300 ug, made up each vaccine dose, with topical imiquimod. Assay: immunoSEQ multiplex PCR; the TCRdb copy retains only in-frame clones and omits some. The repertoire holds around 53,000 clones, with approximately 88% as singletons. V was trimmed by 3 bases and J by 13 bases, leaving 14 bases between them. This CDR3 contains 12 residues. Germline CDR1 is SGHAT and CDR2 is FQNNGV. This receptor was identified in a woman in her 30s with glioma. Some clones in this sample may be carry-over from other donors' samples. The sample here was PBMCs, taken from a glioma patient whose treatment included an IDH1 peptide vaccine. The chain employs TRBV11-2 and TRBJ2-3; tentative D call: TRBD1 (6 bases). The CDR3 DNA reads TGTGCCAGCAGCTTCCAGGGGATTAAAAAGTATTTT. Residues: CASSFQGIKKYF.